This TCR beta chain was sequenced for a study of blood T cell repertoires in COVID-19. Study-wide background: Some COVID-19 samples were acute and others convalescent; all came from the United States, Italy and Spain. PBMCs, B-cell-depleted T cells, or T cells provided the cDNA or gDNA that made up the material.

Using immunoSEQ multiplex PCR, the repertoire was profiled, and TCRdb retains in-frame clones only, with some absent. This table holds over 60,000 clones, around 77% found once. Trimming cost V 5 bases and J 9 bases; bases outside gene matches: 4. CDR3 length: 15 residues. Germline CDR1 reads SGHDN; CDR2 reads FVKESK. The TCR was taken from a man aged 80 or over with active or convalescent COVID-19. The sequencing input was peripheral blood. The V call is TRBV14, the J call TRBJ2-1; 16 bases agree with TRBD2. The CDR3: CASSSGTSGRGEQFF. As DNA, the CDR3 is TGTGCCAGCAGCTCCGGGACTAGCGGGAGGGGTGAGCAGTTCTTC. Based on the CDR3 plus reference TRBV14 and TRBJ2-1, the full variable domain is EAGVTQFPSHSVIEKGQTVTLRCDPISGHDNLYWYRRVMGKEIKFLLHFVKESKQDESGMPNNRFLAERTGGTYSTLKVQPAELEDSGVYFCASSSGTSGRGEQFFGPGTRLTVL.